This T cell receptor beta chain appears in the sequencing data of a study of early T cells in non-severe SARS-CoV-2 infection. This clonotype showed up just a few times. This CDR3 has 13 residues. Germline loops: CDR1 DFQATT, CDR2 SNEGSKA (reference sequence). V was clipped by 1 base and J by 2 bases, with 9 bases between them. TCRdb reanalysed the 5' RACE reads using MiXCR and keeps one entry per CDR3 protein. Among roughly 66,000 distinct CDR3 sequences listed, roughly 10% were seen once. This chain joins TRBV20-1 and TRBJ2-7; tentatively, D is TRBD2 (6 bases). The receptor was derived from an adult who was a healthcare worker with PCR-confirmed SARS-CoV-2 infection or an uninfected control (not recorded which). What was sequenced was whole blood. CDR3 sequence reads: CSARVGGTYEQYF. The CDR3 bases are TGCAGTGCTAGAGTTGGCGGGACCTACGAGCAGTACTTC.